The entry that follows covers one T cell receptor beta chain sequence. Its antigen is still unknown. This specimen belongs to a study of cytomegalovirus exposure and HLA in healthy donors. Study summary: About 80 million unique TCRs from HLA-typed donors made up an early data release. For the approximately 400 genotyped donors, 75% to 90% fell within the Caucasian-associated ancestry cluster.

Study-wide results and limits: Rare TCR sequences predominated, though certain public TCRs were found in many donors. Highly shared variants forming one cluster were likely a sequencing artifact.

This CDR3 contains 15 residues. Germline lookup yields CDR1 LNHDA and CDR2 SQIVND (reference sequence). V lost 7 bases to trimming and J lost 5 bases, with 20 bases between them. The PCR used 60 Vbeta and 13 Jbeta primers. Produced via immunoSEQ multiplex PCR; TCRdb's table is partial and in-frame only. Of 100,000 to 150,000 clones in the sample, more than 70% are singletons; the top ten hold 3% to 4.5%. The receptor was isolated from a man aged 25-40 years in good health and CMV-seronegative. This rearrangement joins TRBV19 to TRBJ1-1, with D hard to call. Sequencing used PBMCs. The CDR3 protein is CASTSLITRGTEAFF. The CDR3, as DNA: TGTGCCAGTACCAGTCTAATTACCCGGGGAACTGAAGCTTTCTTT.